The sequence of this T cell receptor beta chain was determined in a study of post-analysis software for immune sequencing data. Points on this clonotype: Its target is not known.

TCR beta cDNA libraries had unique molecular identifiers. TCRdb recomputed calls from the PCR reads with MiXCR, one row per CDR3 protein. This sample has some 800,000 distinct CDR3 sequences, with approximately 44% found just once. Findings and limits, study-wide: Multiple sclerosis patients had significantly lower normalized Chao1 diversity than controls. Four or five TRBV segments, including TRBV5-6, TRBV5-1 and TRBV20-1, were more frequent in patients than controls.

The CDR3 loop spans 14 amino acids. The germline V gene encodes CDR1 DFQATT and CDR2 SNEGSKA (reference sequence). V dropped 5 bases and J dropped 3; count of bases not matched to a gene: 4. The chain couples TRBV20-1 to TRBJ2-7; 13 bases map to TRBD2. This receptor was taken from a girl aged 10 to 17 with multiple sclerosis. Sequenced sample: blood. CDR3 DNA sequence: TGCAGTGCTGGAGGACTAGCGGGAGTCTACGAGCAGTACTTC. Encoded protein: CSAGGLAGVYEQYF.